The rows below give T cell receptor beta chains drawn from one sample of a study of siplizumab effects on memory and regulatory T cells. Clones were sequenced by immunoSEQ multiplex PCR, and TCRdb holds only the in-frame ones, with some missing. The sample contains approximately 40,000 clones, more than 70% of which appear only once. The sequenced sample was naive CD4+ T cells sorted from blood. Source of these receptors: a human donor in good health. Each CDR3 is given with its conserved first and last residue. Each record gives: clone size, V gene, J gene, D gene, CDR3 DNA, CDR3 protein. A D gene is named only where the DNA matches it firmly. Size is omitted from some rows. Given values are once, few, many or a class for expanded clones.

clone_size: -; v_call: TRBV4-1; j_call: TRBJ2-2; d_call: -; cdr3_nt: TGCGCCAGCAGCCAAGGGATCCCACTATCCACCGGGGAGCTGTTTTTT; cdr3_aa: CASSQGIPLSTGELFF
clone_size: -; v_call: TRBV6-1; j_call: TRBJ1-1; d_call: -; cdr3_nt: TGTGCCAGCAGTAGGGATCTAGTCAACCTCTTT; cdr3_aa: CASSRDLVNLF
clone_size: -; v_call: TRBV2; j_call: TRBJ2-1; d_call: -; cdr3_nt: TGTGCCAGCAATCCTTGGGGGGATGAGCAGTTCTTC; cdr3_aa: CASNPWGDEQFF
clone_size: -; v_call: TRBV28; j_call: TRBJ1-5; d_call: -; cdr3_nt: TGTGCCAGCAGCCCCAATCTCGCAGATAGCAATCAGCCCCAGCATTTT; cdr3_aa: CASSPNLADSNQPQHF
clone_size: once; v_call: TRBV5-1; j_call: TRBJ1-1; d_call: TRBD1; cdr3_nt: TGCGCCAGCAGCCCGGACAGGGACACTGAAGCTTTCTTT; cdr3_aa: CASSPDRDTEAFF
clone_size: -; v_call: TRBV10-3; j_call: TRBJ2-2; d_call: -; cdr3_nt: TGTGCCATCAGTGAGATGCTAACCGGGACCGGGGAGCTGTTTTTT; cdr3_aa: CAISEMLTGTGELFF
clone_size: -; v_call: TRBV6-5; j_call: TRBJ1-1; d_call: -; cdr3_nt: TGTGCCAGCAGTTCCCAGGGAACCCTGAACACTGAAGCTTTCTTT; cdr3_aa: CASSSQGTLNTEAFF
clone_size: -; v_call: TRBV30; j_call: TRBJ2-2; d_call: -; cdr3_nt: TGTGCCTGGATCTATAGAAGTGGGGTCACCGGGGAGCTGTTTTTT; cdr3_aa: CAWIYRSGVTGELFF
clone_size: -; v_call: TRBV11-2; j_call: TRBJ2-5; d_call: -; cdr3_nt: TGTGCCAGCAGCCCGAGTGGGGCCCGGAGGGGAGAGACCCAGTACTTC; cdr3_aa: CASSPSGARRGETQYF
clone_size: -; v_call: TRBV5-6; j_call: TRBJ1-1; d_call: -; cdr3_nt: TGTGCCAGCAGCTCAAAGGGGGGTGCTTTCTTT; cdr3_aa: CASSSKGGAFF
clone_size: -; v_call: TRBV5-1; j_call: TRBJ1-1; d_call: TRBD1; cdr3_nt: TGCGCCAGCAGCCCGGGGACAGGGGTCGGGATGAACACTGAAGCTTTCTTT; cdr3_aa: CASSPGTGVGMNTEAFF
clone_size: -; v_call: TRBV19; j_call: TRBJ1-2; d_call: -; cdr3_nt: TGTGCCAGTAGTATTACGGGTCAAATATCAGGCTATGGCTACACCTTC; cdr3_aa: CASSITGQISGYGYTF